These T cell receptor beta chains were read from a single sample in a study of post-analysis software for immune sequencing data. TCRdb recomputed calls from the PCR reads with MiXCR, one row per CDR3 protein. Among hundreds of thousands of distinct CDR3 sequences listed, about 57% were seen once. Sequencing was carried out using blood. The receptors originated from a girl aged 10-17 years with multiple sclerosis. Both conserved end residues are part of each CDR3. A D gene is named only where the DNA matches it firmly. For some rows the clone size is stated as once, few or many, or as a class when expanded; others skip it.

>TRBD1|TRBJ1-2|NA|TRBV10-3
CAISESRAGGAYGYTF
TGTGCCATCAGTGAGTCGCGGGCAGGGGGCGCTTATGGCTACACCTTC
>NA|TRBJ2-1|NA|TRBV20-1
CSAGGVGYEQFF
TGCAGTGCTGGCGGGGTCGGCTATGAGCAGTTCTTC
>NA|TRBJ2-1|few|TRBV6-1
CASSEGLYGRHEQFF
TGTGCCAGCAGTGAAGGTCTTTACGGACGCCATGAGCAGTTCTTC
>NA|TRBJ1-2|NA|TRBV12-3/TRBV12-4
CASSPLGWGYTF
TGTGCCAGCAGTCCCCTCGGCTGGGGCTACACCTTC
>NA|TRBJ2-7|NA|TRBV5-5
CASSWTLFSYEQYF
TGTGCCAGCAGCTGGACACTTTTCTCCTACGAGCAGTACTTC
>NA|TRBJ1-5|NA|TRBV29-1
CSFQQGPRQPQHF
TGCAGCTTTCAGCAGGGTCCGCGGCAGCCCCAGCATTTT
>TRBD1|TRBJ2-1|NA|TRBV12-3/TRBV12-4
CASRGQGGYNEQFF
TGTGCCAGCAGGGGACAGGGGGGCTACAATGAGCAGTTCTTC
>NA|TRBJ1-2|once|TRBV3-1
CASSLGDISYGYTF
TGTGCCAGCAGCCTCGGGGACATTAGCTATGGCTACACCTTC
>NA|TRBJ2-7|NA|TRBV15
CATSRARGNEQYF
TGTGCCACCAGCAGAGCCCGCGGGAACGAGCAGTACTTC
>NA|TRBJ2-7|few|TRBV20-1
CSARDLSGRTYEQYF
TGCAGTGCTAGAGATCTTAGCGGACGGACCTACGAGCAGTACTTC
>NA|TRBJ1-1|NA|TRBV5-1
CASSVRDGTEAFF
TGCGCCAGCAGCGTCCGGGACGGAACTGAAGCTTTCTTT
>NA|TRBJ1-5|NA|TRBV20-1
CSASPGSNQPQHF
TGCAGTGCTTCCCCAGGGAGCAATCAGCCCCAGCATTTT
>NA|TRBJ2-7|NA|TRBV20-1
CSARDWSESSYEQYF
TGCAGTGCTAGAGATTGGTCGGAAAGCTCCTACGAGCAGTACTTC
>TRBD1|TRBJ2-5|NA|TRBV29-1
CSVPDGTGKKTQYF
TGCAGCGTGCCCGACGGGACAGGGAAGAAGACCCAGTACTTC
>TRBD2|TRBJ2-5|NA|TRBV4-2
CASSQNPGTSGEETQYF
TGTGCCAGCAGCCAAAACCCCGGGACTAGCGGAGAAGAGACCCAGTACTTC
>TRBD2|TRBJ2-1|few|TRBV12-3/TRBV12-4
CASRRLAGGPESEQFF
TGTGCCAGCAGGCGACTAGCGGGAGGGCCAGAGAGTGAGCAGTTCTTC
>NA|TRBJ1-6|once|TRBV7-9
CASSPSGGALHF
TGTGCCAGCAGCCCGTCGGGGGGGGCCCTCCACTTT
>TRBD1|TRBJ1-1|once|TRBV29-1
CRGDRLNTEAFF
TGCAGGGGGGACAGATTGAACACTGAAGCTTTCTTT
>NA|TRBJ2-7|NA|TRBV18
CASSPPGAVEQYF
TGTGCCAGCTCACCCCCGGGGGCGGTCGAGCAGTACTTC
>TRBD1|TRBJ1-2|NA|TRBV29-1
CSVGGSGGPSYGYTF
TGCAGCGTTGGAGGATCAGGGGGCCCCTCCTATGGCTACACCTTC
>NA|TRBJ2-7|NA|TRBV6-5
CASIQIGGSHSYEQYF
TGTGCCAGCATTCAAATAGGGGGGTCGCACTCCTACGAGCAGTACTTC
>NA|TRBJ2-7|NA|TRBV7-2
CASSHRDGSPYEQYF
TGTGCCAGCAGCCACCGGGACGGATCTCCCTACGAGCAGTACTTC
>NA|TRBJ2-7|NA|TRBV24-1
CATSDFGQKITYEQYF
TGTGCCACCAGTGATTTCGGACAGAAAATAACCTACGAGCAGTACTTC
>TRBD2|TRBJ2-1|NA|TRBV11-2
CASSLGASGPRNEQFF
TGTGCCAGCAGCTTAGGGGCTAGCGGGCCTAGGAATGAGCAGTTCTTC
>TRBD1|TRBJ2-7|once|TRBV7-2
CASSLTGGAAYEQYF
TGTGCCAGCAGCCTGACAGGGGGCGCAGCCTACGAGCAGTACTTC